This T cell receptor (beta chain) was captured in a study of preoperative IRX-2 immunotherapy in early breast cancer. Sequenced by immunoSEQ multiplex PCR; TCRdb stores in-frame clones only, minus some. The sample has 25,000 to 35,000 clones; approximately 83% are singletons. Treatment denoted: preoperative locoregional IRX-2 cytokine immunotherapy. Patients received preoperative, locoregional IRX-2 cytokine immunotherapy in a phase Ib study. The receptor's source is a human donor with breast cancer. The biological material was taken from a patient treated with IRX-2 immunotherapy.

The CDR3 nucleotides read TGTGCCAGCTCACCAGAGCGATCCGGAAACACCATATATTTT. It translates to CASSPERSGNTIYF. This chain connects TRBV18 to TRBJ1-3; D not resolved. The germline gives CDR1 KGHSH, CDR2 LQKENI. The V gene lost 2 bases and the J gene lost 4 bases, with 9 bases spanning the gap. There are 14 residues in the CDR3. The variable domain in full, with the rest retrieved from reference TRBV18 and TRBJ1-3, is NAGVMQNPRHLVRRRGQEARLRCSPMKGHSHVYWYRQLPEEGLKFMVYLQKENIIDESGMPKERFSAEFPKEGPSILRIQQVVRGDSAAYFCASSPERSGNTIYFGEGSWLTVV.